The entry below describes one T cell receptor (beta chain). Its antigen is not identified. The method was immunoSEQ multiplex PCR; TCRdb's version includes in-frame clones alone and lacks a portion of them. Of some 34,000 clones listed, 86% are singletons. The data were obtained in a study of chemoradiotherapy in HPV16-positive cancers. Findings of the study overall: During treatment, candidate HPV-specific clones and E7-related motifs expanded in tumor. HPV-responsive T-cell expansion during chemoradiotherapy was linked to improved recurrence-free survival in HPV16-positive patients.

Over chemoradiotherapy, repertoires were sampled more than once. Here the sequenced sample was blood, taken from a patient who underwent chemoradiotherapy. This sequence was found in a human donor with HPV-associated anogenital cancer.

CDR3 coding DNA: TGTGCCATCACCCCGGGACAGGGGTCGGCTGAAGCTTTCTTT. Its protein product is CAITPGQGSAEAFF. The V call is TRBV10-3, the J call TRBJ1-1, with 10 bases fitting TRBD1. This CDR3 comprises 14 residues. Trimming removed 7 bases from V and 6 bases from J; junction bases left unmatched: 8. CDR1 is ENHRY and CDR2 is SYGVKD in the germline V gene.